The 23 T cell receptor beta chains listed next were all sequenced from one sample in a study of T cells in localized non-small cell lung cancer. Sequencing was performed with immunoSEQ multiplex PCR; in TCRdb, only in-frame clones are kept and a portion is missing. The table shows fewer than 95,000 clones, with approximately 90% occurring only once. The specimen comprised PBMCs, sampled before any cancer treatment. The source is a woman aged 35 to 75 with stage II squamous cell lung carcinoma.

This clone was seen only once. The chain employs TRBV6-1 and TRBJ1-3; D gene ambiguous. Looked up from germline, CDR1 is MNHNS and CDR2 is SASEGT. This CDR3 region has 13 residues. Trimming stripped 6 bases from V and 2 bases from J, with 8 bases between. CDR3: CASRGTAGNTIYF. The CDR3 DNA is TGTGCCAGCAGGGGAACAGCTGGAAACACCATATATTTT.

The chain couples TRBV6-1 to TRBJ1-5; D remains unclear. The germline gives CDR1 MNHNS, CDR2 SASEGT. V shed 5 bases and J shed 13 bases, with 9 bases lying between them. The length of the CDR3 is 10 residues. The CDR3: CASSNNFQHF. Written as DNA, the CDR3 is TGTGCCAGCAGTAATAATTTTCAGCATTTT.

In DNA, the CDR3 is TGCAGTGCTAGTCGGGCCGGGGAGCTGTTTTTT. Encoded protein: CSASRAGELFF. The chain uses TRBV20-1 and TRBJ2-2, with D unresolved. The CDR3 runs 11 residues. CDR1 is DFQATT, CDR2 SNEGSKA, per germline (reference sequence). V was clipped by 3 bases and J by 6 bases, with 5 bases between them.

The chain uses TRBV4-2 and TRBJ1-4; no clear D gene. V was cut by 8 bases and J by 0 bases, with 13 bases left in between. Germline V gene lookup returns CDR1 LGHNA and CDR2 YNFKEQ. The CDR3 spans 15 residues. The CDR3 bases are TGTGCCAGCGTTAGGCGGGTCGCAACTAATGAAAAACTGTTTTTT. As protein: CASVRRVATNEKLFF.

The chain joins TRBV14 to TRBJ2-1, with TRBD2 matching 10 bases. CDR1 SGHDN and CDR2 FVKESK come from the germline V gene. Losses at the gene ends were 1 base for V and 7 bases for J; bases not matched to a gene: 10. The CDR3 is 17 amino acids. In nucleotides, the CDR3 is TGTGCCAGCAGCCAAGGATCCCTAGCGGGAGCAGGTAATGAGCAGTTCTTC. Translation gives CASSQGSLAGAGNEQFF.

The genes are TRBV28 and TRBJ2-2; 7 bases map to TRBD1. There are 14 residues in the CDR3. The germline CDR1 and CDR2 sequences are MDHEN and SYDVKM. J lost 4 bases, V lost 10 bases, and 9 bases had no gene match. The CDR3 sequence: CATPGQSGTGELFF. As DNA, the CDR3 is TGTGCCACCCCGGGACAGTCGGGCACCGGGGAGCTGTTTTTT.

The rearrangement uses TRBV13 and TRBJ2-6, with D perhaps TRBD1 or TRBD2 (5 bases each). V was clipped by 6 bases and J by 0 bases, with 18 bases between them. The CDR3 consists of 18 residues. Per the germline V gene, CDR1 is PRHDT and CDR2 is FYEKMQ (reference sequence). The CDR3 loop is CASRVRGSGNSGANVLTF. CDR3 DNA sequence: TGTGCCAGCAGGGTTCGGGGATCAGGGAACTCTGGGGCCAACGTCCTGACTTTC.

The chain carries TRBV5-4 and TRBJ2-3; D unresolved. The CDR3 totals 13 residues. V was cut by 4 bases and J by 3 bases, with 9 bases left in between. Germline V gives CDR1 SGHNT, CDR2 YYREEE (reference sequence). CDR3: CASSPPWTDTQYF. Here the CDR3 DNA reads TGTGCCAGCAGCCCCCCTTGGACAGATACGCAGTATTTT.

This clone is a singleton in its sample. V and J are TRBV6-1 and TRBJ2-7; D remains unclear. The CDR3 has 12 amino acids. Trimming stripped 3 bases from V and 1 base from J, with 4 bases between. CDR1 MNHNS and CDR2 SASEGT come from the germline V gene. CDR3 in DNA: TGTGCCAGCAGTGATCTATCCTACGAGCAGTACTTC. It specifies CASSDLSYEQYF.

This chain uses TRBV28 with TRBJ1-2; D perhaps matches TRBD1 (5 bases). Trimming cost V 5 bases and J 5 bases, with 9 bases left between them. CDR1 is MDHEN and CDR2 is SYDVKM in the germline V gene. This CDR3 is built from 12 residues. CDR3 sequence: CASSLKGYGYTF. CDR3 nucleotides: TGTGCCAGCAGTCTAAAGGGGTATGGCTACACCTTC.

This clone occurred once. V usage is TRBV6-4 and J usage is TRBJ2-3; TRBD2 is a possible D gene (5 bases). Per germline, CDR1 MRHNA and CDR2 SNTAGT. The CDR3 runs to 16 residues. Trimming took off 2 bases at V and 0 bases at J, with 12 bases between the two ends. CDR3 DNA sequence: TGTGCCAGCAGTGACGGAGGAGCGGCTAGCACAGATACGCAGTATTTT. Its protein is CASSDGGAASTDTQYF.

In DNA form, the CDR3 reads TGTGCCAGCAGTTACTCGGGCCCCCAGCCAAACACTGAAGCTTTCTTT. Its translation: CASSYSGPQPNTEAFF. The V call is TRBV6-5, the J call TRBJ1-1; D not resolved. Germline V gene lookup returns CDR1 MNHEY and CDR2 SVGAGI. Trimming cost V 0 bases and J 2 bases, with 13 bases left between them. This CDR3 has 16 residues.

The CDR3 spells CASSPLAGGPAETQYF. DNA of the CDR3: TGTGCCAGCAGTCCTCTAGCGGGAGGGCCGGCGGAGACCCAGTACTTC. The V call is TRBV27, the J call TRBJ2-5; TRBD2 matches at 12 bases. Germline CDR1 is MNHEY and CDR2 is SMNVEV (reference sequence). With 5 bases clipped from V and 5 bases from J, the junction kept 9 bases outside the gene matches. This CDR3 contains 16 residues.

This clone was observed a handful of times. The V gene is TRBV27, the J gene TRBJ2-6; 9 nucleotides line up with TRBD1. The CDR3 is 18 amino acids. From germline, CDR1 is MNHEY and CDR2 SMNVEV (reference sequence). J was trimmed by 1 base and V by 6 bases; bases with no gene match: 10. This chain's CDR3 is CASSPAGTGFSGANVLTF. In DNA, the CDR3 is TGTGCCAGCAGCCCCGCCGGGACAGGGTTTTCTGGGGCCAACGTCCTGACTTTC. The whole variable domain, filled in from reference TRBV27 and TRBJ2-6, reads EAQVTQNPRYLITVTGKKLTVTCSQNMNHEYMSWYRQDPGLGLRQIYYSMNVEVTDKGDVPEGYKVSRKEKRNFPLILESPSPNQTSLYFCASSPAGTGFSGANVLTFGAGSRLTVL.

The CDR3 region is CASSLVPSGGAYEQFF. CDR3 in DNA: TGTGCCAGCAGCTTAGTCCCTAGCGGGGGGGCTTATGAGCAGTTCTTC. The rearrangement links TRBV7-8 to TRBJ2-1; 12 bases align to TRBD2. This CDR3 is built from 16 residues. V lost 1 base to trimming and J lost 8 bases; unmatched junction nucleotides: 6. Germline CDR1 is SGHVS and CDR2 is FQNEAQ.

This rearrangement joins TRBV10-3 to TRBJ2-6; a possible D gene is TRBD1 (6 bases). From germline, CDR1 is ENHRY and CDR2 SYGVKD. Trimming cost V 6 bases and J 0 bases, with 9 bases left between them. The CDR3 totals 15 residues. The CDR3 loop reads CAISRGVSGANVLTF. The CDR3 DNA is TGTGCCATCAGCAGGGGCGTCTCTGGGGCCAACGTCCTGACTTTC.

The gene calls are TRBV27 and TRBJ2-1; unclear D gene. Trimming removed 6 bases at V and 6 bases at J, with 12 bases between. Germline V gene lookup returns CDR1 MNHEY and CDR2 SMNVEV (reference sequence). This CDR3 region has 13 residues. The CDR3: CASSPPVFNEQFF. CDR3 DNA sequence: TGTGCCAGCAGCCCCCCAGTTTTCAATGAGCAGTTCTTC.

J is TRBJ1-5 and V is TRBV18; D not resolved. Germline values: CDR1 KGHSH, CDR2 LQKENI. The CDR3 runs to 14 residues. Trimming shortened V by 2 bases and J by 1 base, and 6 bases separated the two germline ends. For the CDR3, the DNA is TGTGCCAGCTCACCAGGGCAGAGCAATCAGCCCCAGCATTTT. Translating gives CASSPGQSNQPQHF.

The chain carries TRBV28 and TRBJ1-3, with 8 bases aligning to TRBD1. The germline V gene has CDR1 MDHEN and CDR2 SYDVKM. Trimming took 6 bases from V and 0 from J; bases not matched to a gene: 4. The CDR3 has 15 residues. CDR3: CASRHRGSSGNTIYF. CDR3 DNA sequence: TGTGCCAGCAGACACAGGGGGAGCTCTGGAAACACCATATATTTT.

In this sample, this clone turned up once. This CDR3 is CASARDSKETQYF. Here the CDR3 DNA reads TGTGCCAGCGCCCGGGACTCCAAAGAGACCCAGTACTTC. The chain couples TRBV2 to TRBJ2-5; D possibly corresponds to TRBD2 (6 bases). With 8 bases removed from V and 3 bases from J, the gap between germline ends came to 13 bases. This CDR3 has 13 residues. CDR1 and CDR2 from the germline V gene are SNHLY and FYNNEI.

This clone was seen once. The V call is TRBV11-2, the J call TRBJ1-4, with 11 bases fitting TRBD1. The CDR3 is 17 residues long. Per the germline V gene, CDR1 is SGHAT and CDR2 is FQNNGV. Trimming removed 2 bases from V and 2 bases from J; junction bases left unmatched: 4. The CDR3 is CASSLRTGGVTNEKLFF. In nucleotides, the CDR3 is TGTGCCAGCAGCTTAAGGACAGGGGGCGTTACTAATGAAAAACTGTTTTTT.

This clone showed up just once. The chain couples TRBV29-1 to TRBJ1-2, with a possible D match to TRBD1 (6 bases). V was shortened by 3 bases and J by 7 bases, with 9 bases between the two germline ends. Germline V gene data show CDR1 as SQVTM and CDR2 as ANQGSEA. This CDR3 region has 11 residues. The CDR3 coding sequence is TGCAGCGTTGACGGGGGGCTTGGCTACACCTTC. The encoded protein is CSVDGGLGYTF.

J is TRBJ1-1 and V is TRBV15; maybe TRBD1 (6 bases). Germline V gene sequence: CDR1 LNHNV, CDR2 YYDKDF (reference sequence). The CDR3 is 17 residues long. V lost 0 bases and J 2 bases, leaving 16 bases between the germline ends. CDR3 bases: TGTGCCACCAGCAGAGATCACGGGCGAGGGGGAAACACTGAAGCTTTCTTT. This codes for CATSRDHGRGGNTEAFF. Using reference TRBV15 and TRBJ1-1 for the parts outside the CDR3, the full variable domain is DAMVIQNPRYQVTQFGKPVTLSCSQTLNHNVMYWYQQKSSQAPKLLFHYYDKDFNNEADTPDNFQSRRPNTSFCFLDIRSPGLGDTAMYLCATSRDHGRGGNTEAFFGQGTRLTVV.